Below are 25 T cell receptor beta chains sequenced from a single sample in a study of OX40 agonist ivuxolimab in advanced cancers. Generated by immunoSEQ multiplex PCR, the TCRdb table keeps only in-frame clones and is missing some. This sample yields tens of thousands of clones, of which roughly 85% are seen a single time; roughly 0.9% belongs to the top ten. The sample in question was CD4+ or CD8+ T cells sorted from blood, obtained in a trial of the OX40 agonist ivuxolimab. These receptors originate from an adult with an advanced solid tumor such as melanoma, head and neck, liver or kidney cancer.

The rearrangement links TRBV28 to TRBJ2-3; 12 bases agree with TRBD2. With V trimmed by 5 bases and J by 1 base, 1 base remained unmatched. This CDR3 contains 15 residues. Germline loops: CDR1 MDHEN, CDR2 SYDVKM. CDR3: CASSRLAGGTDTQYF. CDR3 sequence (DNA): TGTGCCAGCAGTAGACTAGCGGGGGGCACAGATACGCAGTATTTT.

The chain uses TRBV27 and TRBJ1-1; D is uncertain. The germline gives CDR1 MNHEY, CDR2 SMNVEV (reference sequence). This CDR3 contains 13 residues. Trimming cost V 3 bases and J 1 base, with 6 bases left between them. In nucleotides, the CDR3 is TGTGCCAGCAGTTTCAAGGCGAACACTGAAGCTTTCTTT. Protein sequence: CASSFKANTEAFF.

The chain recombines TRBV5-1 with TRBJ2-1; D might be TRBD2 (6 bases). Germline V gene data show CDR1 as SGHRS and CDR2 as YFSETQ. The ends were cut back, 0 bases at V and 2 bases at J, with 6 bases in the middle. The CDR3 runs 14 residues. DNA for the CDR3: TGCGCCAGCAGCTTGGCTAGCGCCTACAATGAGCAGTTCTTC. Amino acid sequence: CASSLASAYNEQFF.

J is TRBJ2-6 and V is TRBV10-3, with 8 bases aligning to TRBD1. From germline, CDR1 is ENHRY and CDR2 SYGVKD. This CDR3 has 16 residues. The V gene end was trimmed by 8 bases and the J gene end by 0 bases; junction bases not matched to a gene: 6. CDR3 residues: CAILGQGYSGANVLTF. The CDR3 coding sequence is TGTGCCATCCTAGGACAGGGTTACTCTGGGGCCAACGTCCTGACTTTC.

V gene TRBV7-2 combines with J gene TRBJ1-6; D is uncertain. Trimming removed 5 bases from V and 9 bases from J, with 17 bases in between. Germline CDR1 reads SGHTA; CDR2 reads FQGNSA. The CDR3 extends over 15 amino acids. This chain's CDR3 is CASSPPVGNGSPLHF. The CDR3 DNA is TGTGCCAGCAGCCCCCCGGTGGGGAATGGTTCACCCCTCCACTTT.

This clone was seen a handful of times. The chain combines TRBV10-3 with TRBJ2-3, with 7 bases identical to TRBD2. The length of the CDR3 is 14 residues. Germline loops: CDR1 ENHRY, CDR2 SYGVKD. Trimming took 4 bases from V and 2 from J; bases not matched to a gene: 3. Here the CDR3 DNA reads TGTGCCATCAGTGCGGGGACTACCACAGATACGCAGTATTTT. Amino acid sequence: CAISAGTTTDTQYF.

The CDR3 loop is CASSPRDPRDLGPKNIQYF. For the CDR3, the DNA is TGCGCCAGCAGCCCCCGGGACCCCCGGGACTTAGGGCCCAAAAACATTCAGTACTTC. J is TRBJ2-4 and V is TRBV5-1; a possible D gene is TRBD2 (6 bases). CDR3 size: 19 residues. CDR1 is SGHRS, CDR2 YFSETQ, per germline. Between the trimmed V and J ends, which lost 4 bases and 2 bases, there was a span of 25 bases.

The gene calls are TRBV6-6 and TRBJ1-2, with 9 bases lining up with TRBD1. V gave up 6 bases and J gave up 8 bases; unmatched junction bases: 4. There are 12 residues in the CDR3. Germline assignment: CDR1 MNHNY and CDR2 SVGAGI (reference sequence). CDR3: CASSATGGGYTF. The CDR3 DNA sequence: TGTGCCAGCAGCGCCACAGGGGGCGGCTACACCTTC.

The rearrangement links TRBV28 to TRBJ1-4, with D uncertain. The CDR3 consists of 12 residues. The ends were cut back, 2 bases at V and 8 bases at J, with 6 bases in the middle. Germline V CDR1 and CDR2: MDHEN, SYDVKM. The CDR3 spells CASSLTTEKLFF. The CDR3 DNA is TGTGCCAGCAGTTTAACCACAGAAAAACTGTTTTTT.

V and J are TRBV5-1 and TRBJ2-5; tentatively, D is TRBD2 (6 bases). Trimming left V 5 bases short and J 2 bases short, with 13 bases between. The CDR3 spans 14 residues. Germline V lookup: CDR1 SGHRS, CDR2 YFSETQ. CDR3 sequence (DNA): TGCGCCAGCAGTTCCGCGGGGTGGCAAGAGACCCAGTACTTC. This sequence encodes CASSSAGWQETQYF.

The J gene is TRBJ2-7, the V gene TRBV5-1, with no clear D. CDR1 and CDR2 (germline): SGHRS, YFSETQ. The V end lost 0 bases, the J end lost 0 bases, and 7 bases lay between the germline ends. The CDR3 runs 14 residues. This CDR3 reads CASSLDGSSYEQYF. The CDR3 DNA reads TGCGCCAGCAGCTTGGACGGAAGCTCCTACGAGCAGTACTTC.

CDR3 bases: TGTGCCAGCAGCTTAGTGGGGACAGGGGGCACAGATACGCAGTATTTT. Translating gives CASSLVGTGGTDTQYF. This chain connects TRBV7-2 to TRBJ2-3; 10 positions match TRBD1. Germline V gene data show CDR1 as SGHTA and CDR2 as FQGNSA. The CDR3 covers 16 residues. Trimming removed 1 base from V and 1 base from J; junction bases left unmatched: 2.

Only a few counts were recorded for this clone. This chain joins TRBV9 and TRBJ1-3; D gene uncertain. CDR3 length: 13 residues. Trimming shortened V by 3 bases and J by 4 bases, and 8 bases separated the two germline ends. In germline, CDR1 is SGDLS, CDR2 YYNGEE. The CDR3 spells CASSDARGNTIYF. CDR3 nucleotides: TGTGCCAGCAGCGACGCCCGAGGAAACACCATATATTTT.

CDR3 loop: CASSPFESGSATQYF. The CDR3 nucleotides are TGCGCCAGCAGCCCCTTCGAGTCAGGTTCGGCGACCCAGTACTTC. The V call is TRBV4-1, the J call TRBJ2-5; D unclear. Germline-derived CDR1 and CDR2 are MGHRA and YSYEKL. V was clipped by 4 bases and J by 7 bases, with 19 bases between them. The CDR3 loop spans 15 amino acids.

The chain is built from TRBV10-3 and TRBJ1-5; D is unclear. CDR3 length: 15 amino acids. V dropped 0 bases and J dropped 2 bases, with 8 bases sitting between them. Germline lookup yields CDR1 ENHRY and CDR2 SYGVKD. Here the CDR3 reads CAISESEVRNQPQHF. The CDR3 nucleotides are TGTGCCATCAGTGAGTCGGAGGTCCGCAATCAGCCCCAGCATTTT.

This chain links TRBV4-3 with TRBJ2-1; 7 nucleotides align to TRBD2. The CDR3 is 16 amino acids. Germline V CDR1 and CDR2: LGHNA, YSLEER. J gave up 0 bases and V 1 base, and 3 bases lay outside the gene matches. This chain's CDR3 is CASSQGSGASYNEQFF. The CDR3 DNA follows: TGCGCCAGCAGCCAAGGGAGCGGGGCCTCCTACAATGAGCAGTTCTTC.

This rearrangement joins TRBV7-2 to TRBJ2-7; 8 nucleotides agree with TRBD1. The CDR3 loop spans 15 amino acids. V gave up 2 bases and J gave up 4 bases; unmatched junction bases: 7. The germline CDR1 and CDR2 sequences are SGHTA and FQGNSA. CDR3 sequence reads: CASSLSSQGAYEQYF. Here the CDR3 DNA reads TGTGCCAGCAGCTTATCTAGTCAGGGGGCTTACGAGCAGTACTTC.

J is TRBJ1-3 and V is TRBV19; D gene uncertain. Germline V gives CDR1 LNHDA, CDR2 SQIVND (reference sequence). V lost 4 bases and J 6 bases, leaving 4 bases between the germline ends. The CDR3 has 11 amino acids. Here the CDR3 reads CASSKENTIYF. The CDR3 DNA follows: TGTGCCAGTAGTAAGGAAAACACCATATATTTT. Complete variable domain (other parts from reference TRBV19 and TRBJ1-3): DGGITQSPKYLFRKEGQNVTLSCEQNLNHDAMYWYRQDPGQGLRLIYYSQIVNDFQKGDIAEGYSVSREKKESFPLTVTSAQKNPTAFYLCASSKENTIYFGEGSWLTVV.

The chain combines TRBV10-3 with TRBJ1-2; D unclear. The CDR3 has 14 residues. Germline V gene lookup returns CDR1 ENHRY and CDR2 SYGVKD. V lost 5 bases and J lost 0, with 10 bases in between. CDR3 sequence reads: CAISNTGSNYGYTF. CDR3 nucleotides: TGTGCCATCAGTAACACGGGATCTAACTATGGCTACACCTTC.

The chain is built from TRBV19 and TRBJ1-4, with D perhaps matching TRBD1 (6 bases). Germline assignment: CDR1 LNHDA and CDR2 SQIVND (reference sequence). V shed 5 bases and J shed 7 bases, with 20 bases lying between them. The CDR3 loop spans 16 amino acids. The CDR3 is CASSPLLGASSEKLFF. CDR3 nucleotides: TGTGCCAGTAGTCCCCTTCTGGGGGCGTCGAGTGAAAAACTGTTTTTT. The variable domain in full, with the rest retrieved from reference TRBV19 and TRBJ1-4, is DGGITQSPKYLFRKEGQNVTLSCEQNLNHDAMYWYRQDPGQGLRLIYYSQIVNDFQKGDIAEGYSVSREKKESFPLTVTSAQKNPTAFYLCASSPLLGASSEKLFFGSGTQLSVL.

The chain recombines TRBV6-1 with TRBJ1-1; D unclear. Trimming pared 7 bases from V and 5 bases from J, leaving 14 bases between. Per the germline V gene, CDR1 is MNHNS and CDR2 is SASEGT. CDR3 length: 13 amino acids. This chain's CDR3 is CASTRGTATEAFF. CDR3 DNA sequence: TGTGCCAGCACGCGGGGAACGGCAACTGAAGCTTTCTTT.

The chain carries TRBV19 and TRBJ2-2, with 8 bases aligning to TRBD2. The CDR3 runs to 17 residues. V lost 7 bases and J lost 3; bases outside the gene matches: 13. Looked up from germline, CDR1 is LNHDA and CDR2 is SQIVND (reference sequence). CDR3 in DNA: TGTGCCAGTACCGGGTCTATAGGACTAGCCTACACCGGGGAGCTGTTTTTT. This encodes CASTGSIGLAYTGELFF.

This chain uses TRBV5-4 with TRBJ2-2; D call uncertain. CDR1 is SGHNT, CDR2 YYREEE, per germline (reference sequence). This CDR3 has 14 residues. V was trimmed by 4 bases and J by 3 bases, leaving 10 bases between them. The DNA of the CDR3 is TGTGCCAGCAGCCTCGGGTCATACACCGGGGAGCTGTTTTTT. This sequence encodes CASSLGSYTGELFF.

The chain recombines TRBV5-1 with TRBJ2-1; weak D call: TRBD1 (5 bases). The germline CDR1 and CDR2 sequences are SGHRS and YFSETQ. CDR3 length: 13 amino acids. Between the trimmed V and J ends, which lost 2 bases and 4 bases, there was a span of 7 bases. The CDR3 nucleotides read TGCGCCAGCAGCTTTAACAGGTACAATGAGCAGTTCTTC. It is translated as CASSFNRYNEQFF.

This clone was counted only a few times. V usage is TRBV5-6 and J usage is TRBJ1-2, with 7 bases lining up with TRBD1. With V trimmed by 4 bases and J by 6 bases, 6 bases remained unmatched. The CDR3 covers 13 residues. Looked up from germline, CDR1 is SGHDT and CDR2 is YYEEEE. The CDR3 DNA is TGTGCCAGCAGCCCGACAGGGAGAAATGGCTACACCTTC. It specifies CASSPTGRNGYTF. Combining the CDR3 with reference TRBV5-6 and TRBJ1-2 gives the whole variable domain DAGVTQSPTHLIKTRGQQVTLRCSPKSGHDTVSWYQQALGQGPQFIFQYYEEEERQRGNFPDRFSGHQFPNYSSELNVNALLLGDSALYLCASSPTGRNGYTFGSGTRLTVV.